These 5 T cell receptor beta chains share one sample of origin, sequenced in a study of monozygotic twins with inflammatory bowel disease. Reanalyzing the 5' RACE reads, TCRdb keeps one entry per CDR3 protein, without DNA. Listed are 350,000 to 500,000 distinct CDR3 sequences; 2.4% falls within the top ten. Sequenced material: blood. These receptors originate from a human donor with ulcerative colitis or Crohn's disease, or a healthy co-twin of an affected twin (not recorded which).

The rearrangement joins TRBV19 to TRBJ2-1; TCRdb designates TRBD1, a call that cannot be tested without DNA. The CDR3 contains 16 residues. Germline-derived CDR1 and CDR2 are LNHDA and SQIVND (reference sequence). This CDR3 reads CASSPFSGSSYNEQFF.

This chain joins TRBV18 and TRBJ1-1; checking the TCRdb D call of TRBD1 is not possible without DNA. The CDR3 spans 13 residues. CDR1 and CDR2 (germline): KGHSH, LQKENI. CDR3: CASSPFPGTEAFF. Combining the CDR3 with reference TRBV18 and TRBJ1-1 gives the whole variable domain NAGVMQNPRHLVRRRGQEARLRCSPMKGHSHVYWYRQLPEEGLKFMVYLQKENIIDESGMPKERFSAEFPKEGPSILRIQQVVRGDSAAYFCASSPFPGTEAFFGQGTRLTVV.

The gene calls are TRBV7-8 and TRBJ2-2. The CDR3 contains 12 residues. Germline V gene sequence: CDR1 SGHVS, CDR2 FQNEAQ. The CDR3 spells CASSFFAGELFF.

The CDR3 loop reads CAWSSWTGESYEQYF. This sequence joins TRBV30 and TRBJ2-7; TCRdb gives TRBD1 as the D gene, but with no DNA this cannot be confirmed. This CDR3 spans 15 amino acids. CDR1 and CDR2 from the germline V gene are GTSNPN and SVGIG (reference sequence). The variable domain in full, with the rest retrieved from reference TRBV30 and TRBJ2-7, is SQTIHQWPATLVQPVGSPLSLECTVEGTSNPNLYWYRQAAGRGLQLLFYSVGIGQISSEVPQNLSASRPQDRQFILSSKKLLLSDSGFYLCAWSSWTGESYEQYFGPGTRLTVT.

J is TRBJ2-5 and V is TRBV5-1; TCRdb picks TRBD1, but there is no DNA to check that call. The CDR3 runs to 14 residues. Germline CDR1 reads SGHRS; CDR2 reads YFSETQ. CDR3: CASSLGQAAETQYF.